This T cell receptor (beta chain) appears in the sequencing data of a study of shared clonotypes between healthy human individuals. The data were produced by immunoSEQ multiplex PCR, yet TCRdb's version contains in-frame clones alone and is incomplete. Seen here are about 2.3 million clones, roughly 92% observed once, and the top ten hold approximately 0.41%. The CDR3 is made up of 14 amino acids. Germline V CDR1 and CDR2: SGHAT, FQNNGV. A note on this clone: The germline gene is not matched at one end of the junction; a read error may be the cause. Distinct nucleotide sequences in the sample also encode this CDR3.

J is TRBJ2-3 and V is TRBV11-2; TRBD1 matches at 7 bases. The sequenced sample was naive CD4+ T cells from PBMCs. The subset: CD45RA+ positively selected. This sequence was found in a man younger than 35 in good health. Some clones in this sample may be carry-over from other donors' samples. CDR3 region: CASSLDRATDTQYF. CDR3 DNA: TGTGCCAGCAGCCTAGACAGGGCCACAGATACGCAGTATTTT. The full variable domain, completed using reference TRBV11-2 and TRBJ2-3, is EAGVAQSPRYKIIEKRQSVAFWCNPISGHATLYWYQQILGQGPKLLIQFQNNGVVDDSQLPKDRFSAERLKGVDSTLKIQPAKLEDSAVYLCASSLDRATDTQYFGPGTRLTVL.